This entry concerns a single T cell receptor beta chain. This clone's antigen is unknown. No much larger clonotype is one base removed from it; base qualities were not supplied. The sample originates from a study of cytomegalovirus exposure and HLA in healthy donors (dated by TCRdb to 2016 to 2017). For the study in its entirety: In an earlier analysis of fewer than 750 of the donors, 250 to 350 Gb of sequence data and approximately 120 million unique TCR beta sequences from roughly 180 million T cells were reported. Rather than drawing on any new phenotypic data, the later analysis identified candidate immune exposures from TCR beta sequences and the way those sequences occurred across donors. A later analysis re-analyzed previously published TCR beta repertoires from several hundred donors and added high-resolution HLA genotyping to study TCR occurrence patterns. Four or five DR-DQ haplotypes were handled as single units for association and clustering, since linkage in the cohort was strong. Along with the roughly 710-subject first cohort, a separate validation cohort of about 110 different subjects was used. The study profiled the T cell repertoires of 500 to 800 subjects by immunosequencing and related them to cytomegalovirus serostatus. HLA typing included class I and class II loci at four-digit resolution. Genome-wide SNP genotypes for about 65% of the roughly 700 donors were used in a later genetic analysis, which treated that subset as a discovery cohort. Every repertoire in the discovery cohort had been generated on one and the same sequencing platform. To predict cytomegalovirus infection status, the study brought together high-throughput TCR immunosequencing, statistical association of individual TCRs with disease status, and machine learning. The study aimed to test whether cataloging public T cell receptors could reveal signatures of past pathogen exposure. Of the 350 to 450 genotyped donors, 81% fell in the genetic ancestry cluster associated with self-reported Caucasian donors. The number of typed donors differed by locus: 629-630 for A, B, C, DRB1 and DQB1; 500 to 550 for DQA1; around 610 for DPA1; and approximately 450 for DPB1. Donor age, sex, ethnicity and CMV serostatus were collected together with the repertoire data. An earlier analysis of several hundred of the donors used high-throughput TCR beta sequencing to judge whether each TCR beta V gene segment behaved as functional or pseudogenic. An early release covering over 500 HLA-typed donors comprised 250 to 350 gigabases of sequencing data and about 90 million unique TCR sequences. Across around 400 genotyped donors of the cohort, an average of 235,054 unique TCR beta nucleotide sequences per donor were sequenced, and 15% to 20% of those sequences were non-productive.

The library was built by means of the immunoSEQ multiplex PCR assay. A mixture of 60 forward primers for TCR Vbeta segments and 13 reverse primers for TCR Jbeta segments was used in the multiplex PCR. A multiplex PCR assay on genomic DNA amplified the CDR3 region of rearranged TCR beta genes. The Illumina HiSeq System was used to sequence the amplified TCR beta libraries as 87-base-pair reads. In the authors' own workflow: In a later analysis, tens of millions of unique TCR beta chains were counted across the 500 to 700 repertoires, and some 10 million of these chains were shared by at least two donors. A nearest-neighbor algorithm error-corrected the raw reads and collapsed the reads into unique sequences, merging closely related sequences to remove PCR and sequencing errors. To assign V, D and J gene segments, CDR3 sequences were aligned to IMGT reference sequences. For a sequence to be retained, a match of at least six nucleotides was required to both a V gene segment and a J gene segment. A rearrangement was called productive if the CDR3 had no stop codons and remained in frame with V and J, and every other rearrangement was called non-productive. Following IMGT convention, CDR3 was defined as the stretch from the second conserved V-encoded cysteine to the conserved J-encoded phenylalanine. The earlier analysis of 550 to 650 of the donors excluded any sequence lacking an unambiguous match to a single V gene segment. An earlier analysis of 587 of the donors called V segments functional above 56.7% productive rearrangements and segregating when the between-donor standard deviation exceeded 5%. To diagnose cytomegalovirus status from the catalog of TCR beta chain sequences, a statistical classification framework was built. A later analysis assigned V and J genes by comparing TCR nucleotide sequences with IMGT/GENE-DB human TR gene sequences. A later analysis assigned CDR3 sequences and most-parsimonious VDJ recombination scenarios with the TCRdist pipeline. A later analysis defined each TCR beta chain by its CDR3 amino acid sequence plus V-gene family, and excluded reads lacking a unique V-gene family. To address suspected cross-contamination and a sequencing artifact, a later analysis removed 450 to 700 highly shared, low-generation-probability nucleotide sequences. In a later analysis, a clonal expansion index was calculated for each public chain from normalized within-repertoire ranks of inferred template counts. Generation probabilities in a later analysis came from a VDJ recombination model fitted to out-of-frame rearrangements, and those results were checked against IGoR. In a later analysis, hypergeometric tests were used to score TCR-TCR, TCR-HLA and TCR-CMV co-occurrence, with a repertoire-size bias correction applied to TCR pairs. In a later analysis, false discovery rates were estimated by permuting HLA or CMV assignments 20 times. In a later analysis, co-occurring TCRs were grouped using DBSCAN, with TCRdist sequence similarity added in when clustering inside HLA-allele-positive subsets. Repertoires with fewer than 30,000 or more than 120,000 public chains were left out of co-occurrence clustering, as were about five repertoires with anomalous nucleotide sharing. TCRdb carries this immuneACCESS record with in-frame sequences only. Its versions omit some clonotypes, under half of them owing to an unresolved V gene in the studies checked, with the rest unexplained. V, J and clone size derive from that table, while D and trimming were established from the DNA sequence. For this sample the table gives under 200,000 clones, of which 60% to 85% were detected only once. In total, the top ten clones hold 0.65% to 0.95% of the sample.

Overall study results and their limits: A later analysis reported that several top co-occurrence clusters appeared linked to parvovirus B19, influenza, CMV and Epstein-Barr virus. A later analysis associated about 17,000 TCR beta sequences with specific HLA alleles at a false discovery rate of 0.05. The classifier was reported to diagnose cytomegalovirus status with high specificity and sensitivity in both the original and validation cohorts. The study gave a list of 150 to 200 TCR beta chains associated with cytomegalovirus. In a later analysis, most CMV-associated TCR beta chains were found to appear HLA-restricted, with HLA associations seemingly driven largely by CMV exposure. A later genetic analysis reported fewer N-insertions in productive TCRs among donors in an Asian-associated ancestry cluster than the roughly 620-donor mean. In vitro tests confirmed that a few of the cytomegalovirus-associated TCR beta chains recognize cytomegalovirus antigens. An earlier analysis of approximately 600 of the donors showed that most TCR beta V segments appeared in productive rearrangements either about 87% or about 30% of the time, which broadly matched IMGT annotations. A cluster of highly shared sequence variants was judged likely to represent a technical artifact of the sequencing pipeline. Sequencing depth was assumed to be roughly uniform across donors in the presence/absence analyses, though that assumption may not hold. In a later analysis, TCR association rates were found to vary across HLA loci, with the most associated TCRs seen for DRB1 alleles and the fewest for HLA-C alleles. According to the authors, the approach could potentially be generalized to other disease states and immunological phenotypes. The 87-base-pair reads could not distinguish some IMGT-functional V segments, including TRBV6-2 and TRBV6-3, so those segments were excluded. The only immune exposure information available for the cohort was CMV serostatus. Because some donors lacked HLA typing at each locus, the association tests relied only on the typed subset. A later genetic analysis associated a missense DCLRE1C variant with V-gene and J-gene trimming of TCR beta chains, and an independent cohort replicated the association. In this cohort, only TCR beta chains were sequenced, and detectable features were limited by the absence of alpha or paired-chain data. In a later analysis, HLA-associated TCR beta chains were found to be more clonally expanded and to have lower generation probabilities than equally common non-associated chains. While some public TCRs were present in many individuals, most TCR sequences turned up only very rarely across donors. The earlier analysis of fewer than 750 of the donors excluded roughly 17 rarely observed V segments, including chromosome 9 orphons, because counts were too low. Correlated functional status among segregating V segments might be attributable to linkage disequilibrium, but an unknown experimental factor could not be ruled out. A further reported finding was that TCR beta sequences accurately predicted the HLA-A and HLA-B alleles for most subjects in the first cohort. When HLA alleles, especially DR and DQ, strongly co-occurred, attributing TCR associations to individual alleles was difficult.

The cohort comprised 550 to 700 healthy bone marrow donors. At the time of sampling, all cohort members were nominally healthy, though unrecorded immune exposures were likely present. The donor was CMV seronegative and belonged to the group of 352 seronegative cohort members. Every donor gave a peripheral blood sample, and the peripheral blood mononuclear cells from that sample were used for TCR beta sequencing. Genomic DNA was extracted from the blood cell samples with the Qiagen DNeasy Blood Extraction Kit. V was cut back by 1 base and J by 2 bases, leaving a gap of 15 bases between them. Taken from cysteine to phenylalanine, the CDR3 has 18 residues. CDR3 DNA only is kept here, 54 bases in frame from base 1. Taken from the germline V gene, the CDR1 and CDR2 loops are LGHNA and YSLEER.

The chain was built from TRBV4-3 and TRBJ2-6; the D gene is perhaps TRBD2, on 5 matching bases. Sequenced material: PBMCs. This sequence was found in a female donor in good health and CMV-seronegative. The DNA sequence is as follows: TGCGCCAGCAGCCAAGGATTAAATATGCGGGCTGGGGCCAACGTCCTGACTTTC. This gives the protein CASSQGLNMRAGANVLTF.